Presented here are 21 T cell receptor beta chains from one specimen sequenced in a study of T-cell memory formation after mild COVID-19. TCRdb reprocessed the 5' RACE reads via MiXCR and lists one record per CDR3 protein. The sample carries 150,000 or so distinct CDR3 sequences, roughly 14% recorded once. Source material: PBMCs or a T cell subset sorted from them (not recorded which). These TCRs come from an adult woman who had mild COVID-19 (a few samples of this study predate the infection). Cell type and time point are not known.

As to this clonotype: The junction departs from germline at one end; a sequencing error may be responsible. For the CDR3, the DNA is TGTGCCAGCAGCTCCGGGGAATTC. Residues: CASSSGEF. The J gene is TRBJ2-4, the V gene TRBV7-9; TRBD2 might be the D (5 bases). The CDR3 is 8 residues long. CDR1 and CDR2 (germline): SEHNR, FQNEAQ (reference sequence).

This clonotype was seen more than once but under ten times. The CDR3 sequence is CASSPPPSSMVAFF. The CDR3, as DNA: TGTGCCAGCAGTCCCCCCCCGTCCTCCATGGTAGCTTTCTTT. The V gene is TRBV7-9, the J gene TRBJ1-1; D gene unclear. This CDR3 region has 14 residues. Germline-derived CDR1 and CDR2 are SEHNR and FQNEAQ (reference sequence). The V end lost 6 bases, the J end lost 10 bases, and 21 bases lay between the germline ends.

This clonotype was observed a handful of times. The CDR3 DNA is TGTGCCAGCAGTTTTCCTAGGACAGGGTTGAGAAATGAGCAGTTCTTC. This translates into CASSFPRTGLRNEQFF. The chain recombines TRBV12-3 or TRBV12-4 with TRBJ2-1, with 8 bases matching TRBD1. The length of the CDR3 is 16 residues. With 3 bases clipped from V and 7 bases from J, the junction kept 11 bases outside the gene matches.

This clonotype appeared a few times. The V and J genes are TRBV20-1 and TRBJ1-1; D call uncertain. The CDR3 contains 11 residues. Looked up from germline, CDR1 is DFQATT and CDR2 is SNEGSKA (reference sequence). V was cut by 8 bases and J by 5 bases, with 12 bases left in between. DNA of the CDR3: TGCAGTACCAAGGTCCAGACTGAAGCTTTCTTT. Translating gives CSTKVQTEAFF.

This clonotype has ten or more counts. This chain connects TRBV27 to TRBJ2-7, with 7 bases aligning to TRBD1. V gave up 5 bases and J gave up 1 base; unmatched junction bases: 11. The germline CDR1 and CDR2 sequences are MNHEY and SMNVEV (reference sequence). The CDR3 loop spans 16 amino acids. The chain's CDR3 is CASSPRQGRRSYEQYF. CDR3 nucleotide sequence: TGTGCCAGCAGTCCCCGACAGGGAAGAAGGTCCTACGAGCAGTACTTC.

The chain uses TRBV6-1 and TRBJ2-2; TRBD2 matches at 10 bases. Trimming at V came to 9 bases and at J to 16 bases, leaving 8 bases not matched to a gene. This CDR3 has 11 residues. The germline V gene has CDR1 MNHNS and CDR2 SASEGT. The CDR3 nucleotides are TGTGCCAGTAGGACTAGCGGCTTGACGTTTTTT. Translating it yields CASRTSGLTFF.

This clonotype was counted only a few times. The chain combines TRBV20-1 with TRBJ2-7; no reliable D call. Trimming removed 3 bases at V and 2 bases at J, with 11 bases between. CDR3 length: 13 residues. CDR1 is DFQATT and CDR2 is SNEGSKA in the germline V gene (reference sequence). The CDR3 loop is CSARAATTYEQYF. CDR3 nucleotide sequence: TGCAGTGCTAGGGCAGCCACCACCTACGAGCAGTACTTC.

The chain is built from TRBV6-5 and TRBJ2-3, with 7 bases identical to TRBD1. This CDR3 comprises 17 residues. V lost 0 bases to trimming and J lost 6 bases; unmatched junction nucleotides: 12. Germline lookup yields CDR1 MNHEY and CDR2 SVGAGI. The CDR3: CASSYSVWDSHRDTQYF. The CDR3 DNA follows: TGTGCCAGCAGTTACTCGGTATGGGACAGCCATCGGGATACGCAGTATTTT.

This clonotype came up a few times. The genes are TRBV7-2 and TRBJ2-3, with D possibly matching TRBD2 (6 bases). This CDR3 has 15 residues. Trimming cost V 6 bases and J 1 base, with 14 bases left between them. Germline CDR1 is SGHTA and CDR2 is FQGNSA. The CDR3 DNA is TGTGCCAGCAGGGAAGCGCCGGGAGGCACAGATACGCAGTATTTT. Protein product: CASREAPGGTDTQYF.

There are many counts of this clonotype. This chain connects TRBV5-1 to TRBJ2-7; 10 bases are shared with TRBD2. Unmatched junction bases numbered 8, after V lost 1 base and J lost 7 bases. CDR1 and CDR2 from the germline V gene are SGHRS and YFSETQ. This CDR3 has 15 amino acids. The CDR3 sequence is CASSLTSGTGGEQYF. In DNA form, the CDR3 reads TGCGCCAGCAGCTTGACTAGCGGGACGGGTGGTGAGCAGTACTTC.

The rearrangement uses TRBV25-1 and TRBJ2-5; the D gene is possibly TRBD2 (6 bases). Germline lookup yields CDR1 MGHDK and CDR2 SYGVNS. V was pared by 4 bases and J by 5 bases, with 20 bases between. The CDR3 length is 16 residues. CDR3 coding DNA: TGTGCCAGCAGTGTCGGGGCCTCGGGACTTCGGGAGACCCAGTACTTC. It translates to CASSVGASGLRETQYF.

This rearrangement joins TRBV7-9 to TRBJ2-1, with 8 positions matching TRBD1. The CDR3 consists of 16 residues. Germline V lookup: CDR1 SEHNR, CDR2 FQNEAQ (reference sequence). J gave up 1 base and V 1 base, and 3 bases lay outside the gene matches. As DNA, the CDR3 is TGTGCCAGCAGCTTAGGCCAGGGGGCATCCTACAATGAGCAGTTCTTC. As protein: CASSLGQGASYNEQFF.

The CDR3 nucleotides read TGTGCCAGCAGCGTCCTAGGGGGGGACTCCCTGGGAGATACGCAGTATTTT. Its protein product is CASSVLGGDSLGDTQYF. The rearrangement uses TRBV7-8 and TRBJ2-3; possible D gene TRBD2, 7 bases. Germline loops: CDR1 SGHVS, CDR2 FQNEAQ. This CDR3 has 17 amino acids. V was pared by 5 bases and J by 5 bases, with 23 bases between.

The rearrangement uses TRBV5-1 and TRBJ2-2, with 8 bases that match TRBD2. The CDR3 length is 16 residues. Germline CDR1 and CDR2: SGHRS and YFSETQ. Losses at the gene ends were 4 bases for V and 6 bases for J; bases not matched to a gene: 11. The CDR3 sequence is CASSELAGGLSGELFF. As DNA, the CDR3 is TGCGCCAGCAGCGAACTCGCGGGGGGTTTATCCGGGGAGCTGTTTTTT.

This clonotype was detected a few times. This chain connects TRBV7-6 to TRBJ1-1; the D is unclear. This CDR3 contains 13 residues. The ends were cut back, 7 bases at V and 1 base at J, with 10 bases in the middle. Germline V gives CDR1 SGHVS, CDR2 FNYEAQ. CDR3 in amino acids: CASTQERNTEAFF. The CDR3 nucleotides are TGTGCCAGCACCCAAGAGAGGAACACTGAAGCTTTCTTT.

This clonotype was observed a handful of times. The CDR3 region has the DNA TGTGCCAGGACTGTACGGCCTAGCGGAACCTACGAGCAGTACTTC. Amino acid sequence: CARTVRPSGTYEQYF. The rearrangement links TRBV7-3 to TRBJ2-7, with 7 bases fitting TRBD2. The CDR3 has 15 residues. The trim removed 9 bases at V and 2 bases at J, leaving 13 bases unmatched. Germline-derived CDR1 and CDR2 are SGHTA and FQGTGA.

V and J are TRBV24-1 and TRBJ2-1; tentative D call: TRBD2 (7 bases). The CDR3 is made up of 16 amino acids. Germline V gene lookup returns CDR1 KGHDR and CDR2 SFDVKD. The ends were cut back, 0 bases at V and 4 bases at J, with 12 bases in the middle. CDR3 DNA sequence: TGTGCCACCAGTGATTTGAGGGGGGGCATTTACAATGAGCAGTTCTTC. This translates into CATSDLRGGIYNEQFF.

The chain couples TRBV19 to TRBJ2-4; 11 bases fit TRBD2. Trimming at V came to 0 bases and at J to 4 bases, leaving 5 bases not matched to a gene. Germline V gives CDR1 LNHDA, CDR2 SQIVND (reference sequence). The CDR3 spans 17 residues. The CDR3 here is CASSIDRVAGGKNIQYF. The CDR3, as DNA: TGTGCCAGTAGTATAGACAGGGTAGCGGGAGGGAAAAACATTCAGTACTTC.

This clonotype has just a few counts. This chain links TRBV11-2 with TRBJ2-7; D is unresolved. V was shortened by 5 bases and J by 6 bases, with 14 bases between the two germline ends. This CDR3 has 13 amino acids. Germline assignment: CDR1 SGHAT and CDR2 FQNNGV. The CDR3 loop is CASSHVWVPEQYF. CDR3 coding DNA: TGTGCCAGCAGCCATGTTTGGGTTCCCGAGCAGTACTTC.

This clonotype was seen more than once but under ten times. The CDR3 loop is CASSPHGLAVYQETQYF. The CDR3 nucleotides are TGTGCCAGCAGCCCGCACGGACTAGCGGTGTACCAAGAGACCCAGTACTTC. The genes are TRBV28 and TRBJ2-5, with TRBD2 matching 10 bases. This CDR3 has 17 amino acids. Germline lookup yields CDR1 MDHEN and CDR2 SYDVKM. The V and J ends lost 6 bases and 0 bases, in that order; junction bases with no gene match: 10.

This clonotype was seen many times. The V and J genes are TRBV27 and TRBJ2-7; 7 bases fit TRBD2. Trimming took 5 bases from V and 7 from J; bases not matched to a gene: 5. CDR1 is MNHEY and CDR2 is SMNVEV in the germline V gene (reference sequence). The CDR3 length is 12 residues. The CDR3: CASSRLAGEQYF. CDR3 nucleotides: TGTGCCAGCAGTCGACTAGCTGGGGAGCAGTACTTC.